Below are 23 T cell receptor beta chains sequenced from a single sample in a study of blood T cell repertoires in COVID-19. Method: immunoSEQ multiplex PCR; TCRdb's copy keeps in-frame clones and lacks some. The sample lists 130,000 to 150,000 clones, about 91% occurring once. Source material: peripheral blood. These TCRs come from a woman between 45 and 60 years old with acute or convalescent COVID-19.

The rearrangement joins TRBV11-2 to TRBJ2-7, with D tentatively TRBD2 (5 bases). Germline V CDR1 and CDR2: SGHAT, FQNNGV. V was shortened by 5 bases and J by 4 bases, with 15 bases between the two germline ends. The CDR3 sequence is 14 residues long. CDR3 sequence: CASSPRPGKYEQYF. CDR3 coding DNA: TGTGCCAGCAGCCCCCGCCCGGGAAAATACGAGCAGTACTTC.

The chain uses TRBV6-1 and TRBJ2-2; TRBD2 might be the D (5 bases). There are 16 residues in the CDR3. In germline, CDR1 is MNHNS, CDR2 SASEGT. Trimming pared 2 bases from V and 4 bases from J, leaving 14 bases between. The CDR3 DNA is TGTGCCAGCAGTGAACAGGAGGCAGGCGGCACCGGGGAGCTGTTTTTT. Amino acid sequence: CASSEQEAGGTGELFF.

CDR3 region: CASRLAGGSVNTEAFF. Written as DNA, the CDR3 is TGCGCCAGCAGGCTTGCGGGGGGTTCTGTGAACACTGAAGCTTTCTTT. This rearrangement joins TRBV5-1 to TRBJ1-1; maybe TRBD1 (5 bases). The CDR3 has 16 amino acids. V was cut by 5 bases and J by 0 bases, with 17 bases left in between. The germline gives CDR1 SGHRS, CDR2 YFSETQ.

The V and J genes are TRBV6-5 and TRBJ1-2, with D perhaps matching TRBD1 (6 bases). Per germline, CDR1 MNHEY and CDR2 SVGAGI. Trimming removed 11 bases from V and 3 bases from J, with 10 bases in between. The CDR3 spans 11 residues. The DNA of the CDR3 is TGTGCCTCCCAGGGGTACTATGGCTACACCTTC. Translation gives CASQGYYGYTF.

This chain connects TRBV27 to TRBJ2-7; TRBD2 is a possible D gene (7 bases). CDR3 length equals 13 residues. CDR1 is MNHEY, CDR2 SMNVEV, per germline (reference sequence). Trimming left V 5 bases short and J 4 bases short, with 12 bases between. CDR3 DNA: TGTGCCAGCAGTCCACAGGGAGGGTACGAGCAGTACTTC. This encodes CASSPQGGYEQYF.

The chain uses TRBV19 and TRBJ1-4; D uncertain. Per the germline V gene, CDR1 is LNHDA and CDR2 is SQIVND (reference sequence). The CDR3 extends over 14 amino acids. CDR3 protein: CATKGGVTNEKLFF. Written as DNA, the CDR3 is TGTGCGACCAAAGGTGGAGTAACTAATGAAAAACTGTTTTTT.

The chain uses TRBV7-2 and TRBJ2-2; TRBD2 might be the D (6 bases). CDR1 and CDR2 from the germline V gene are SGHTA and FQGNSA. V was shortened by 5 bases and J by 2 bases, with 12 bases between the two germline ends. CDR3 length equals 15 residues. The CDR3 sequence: CASSRGTRNTGELFF. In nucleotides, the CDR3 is TGTGCCAGCAGCAGAGGGACTCGAAACACCGGGGAGCTGTTTTTT.

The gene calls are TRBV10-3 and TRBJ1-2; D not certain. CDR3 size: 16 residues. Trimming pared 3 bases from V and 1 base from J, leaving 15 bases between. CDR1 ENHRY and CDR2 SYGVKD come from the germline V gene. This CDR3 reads CAISENDGLVNYGYTF. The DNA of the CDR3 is TGTGCCATCAGTGAAAACGACGGACTCGTTAACTATGGCTACACCTTC.

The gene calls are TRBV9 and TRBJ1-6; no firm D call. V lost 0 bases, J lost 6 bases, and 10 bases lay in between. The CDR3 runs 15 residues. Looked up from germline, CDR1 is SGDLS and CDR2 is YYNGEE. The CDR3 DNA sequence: TGTGCCAGCAGCGTAGTGGGTCCGGGTAATTCACCCCTCCACTTT. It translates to CASSVVGPGNSPLHF. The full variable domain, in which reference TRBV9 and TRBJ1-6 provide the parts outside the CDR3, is DSGVTQTPKHLITATGQRVTLRCSPRSGDLSVYWYQQSLDQGLQFLIQYYNGEERAKGNILERFSAQQFPDLHSELNLSSLELGDSALYFCASSVVGPGNSPLHFGNGTRLTVT.

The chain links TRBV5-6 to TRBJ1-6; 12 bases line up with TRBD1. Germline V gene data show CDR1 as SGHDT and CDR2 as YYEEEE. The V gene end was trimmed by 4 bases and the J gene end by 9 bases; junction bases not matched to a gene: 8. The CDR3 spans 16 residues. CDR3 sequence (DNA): TGTGCCAGCAGCGCCGGGACAGGGGGCGATTTTTCACCCCTCCACTTT. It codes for CASSAGTGGDFSPLHF.

The chain's CDR3 is CAWSRVERANNEQFF. In nucleotides, the CDR3 is TGTGCCTGGAGTCGTGTGGAGCGGGCCAACAATGAGCAGTTCTTC. The chain employs TRBV30 and TRBJ2-1, with D perhaps matching TRBD2 (6 bases). Germline CDR1 is GTSNPN and CDR2 is SVGIG (reference sequence). Trimming cost V 2 bases and J 5 bases, with 16 bases left between them. The CDR3 consists of 15 residues.

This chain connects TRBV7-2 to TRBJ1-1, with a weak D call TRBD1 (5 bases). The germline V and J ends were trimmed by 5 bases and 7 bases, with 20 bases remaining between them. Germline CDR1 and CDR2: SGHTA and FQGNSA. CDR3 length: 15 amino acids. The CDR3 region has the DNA TGTGCCAGCAGCCCCATGGGGGGGGTAGGGGTTGAAGCTTTCTTT. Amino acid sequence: CASSPMGGVGVEAFF.

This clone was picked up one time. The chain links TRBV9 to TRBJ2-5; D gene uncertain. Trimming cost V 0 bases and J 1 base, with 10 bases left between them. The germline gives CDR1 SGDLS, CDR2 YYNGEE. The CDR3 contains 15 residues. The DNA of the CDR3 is TGTGCCAGCAGCGTAGGATCGCAGATCCAAGAGACCCAGTACTTC. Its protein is CASSVGSQIQETQYF.

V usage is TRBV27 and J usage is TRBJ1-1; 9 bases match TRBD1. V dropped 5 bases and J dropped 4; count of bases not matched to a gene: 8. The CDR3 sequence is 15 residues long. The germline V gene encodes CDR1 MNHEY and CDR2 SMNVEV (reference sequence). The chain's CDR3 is CASSARDRVGTEAFF. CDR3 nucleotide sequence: TGTGCCAGCAGTGCCCGGGACAGGGTCGGCACTGAAGCTTTCTTT.

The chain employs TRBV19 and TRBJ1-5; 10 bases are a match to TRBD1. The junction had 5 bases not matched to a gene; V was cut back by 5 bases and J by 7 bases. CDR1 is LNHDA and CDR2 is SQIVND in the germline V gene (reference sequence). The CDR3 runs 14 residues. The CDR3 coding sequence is TGTGCCAGTAGTGGGACAGGGGAAGAACAGCCCCAGCATTTT. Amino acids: CASSGTGEEQPQHF.

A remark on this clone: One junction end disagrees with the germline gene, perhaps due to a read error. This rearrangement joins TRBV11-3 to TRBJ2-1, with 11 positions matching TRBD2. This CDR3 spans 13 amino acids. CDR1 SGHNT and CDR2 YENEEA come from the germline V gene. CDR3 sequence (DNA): TGTGCCAGCAGTTCGAATAGCGGGAGGGCCCCGATCTTC. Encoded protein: CASSSNSGRAPIF.

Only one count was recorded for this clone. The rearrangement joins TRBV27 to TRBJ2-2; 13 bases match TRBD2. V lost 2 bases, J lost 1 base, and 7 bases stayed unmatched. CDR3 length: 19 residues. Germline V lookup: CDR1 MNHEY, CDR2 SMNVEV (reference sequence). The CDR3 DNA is TGTGCCAGCAGTTTAGGAGGACTAGCGGGAGCCTTGAACACCGGGGAGCTGTTTTTT. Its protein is CASSLGGLAGALNTGELFF.

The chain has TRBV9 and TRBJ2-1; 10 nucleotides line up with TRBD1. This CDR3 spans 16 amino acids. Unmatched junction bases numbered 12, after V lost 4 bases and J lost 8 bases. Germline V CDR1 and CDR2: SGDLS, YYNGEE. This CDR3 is CASSTDRDRGLHEQFF. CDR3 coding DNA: TGTGCCAGCAGCACAGACCGGGACAGGGGATTGCATGAGCAGTTCTTC.

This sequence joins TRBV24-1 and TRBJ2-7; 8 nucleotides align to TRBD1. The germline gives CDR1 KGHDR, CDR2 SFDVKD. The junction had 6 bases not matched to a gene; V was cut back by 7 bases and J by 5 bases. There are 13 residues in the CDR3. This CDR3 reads CATRGGQVDEQYF. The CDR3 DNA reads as TGTGCCACCAGAGGGGGACAGGTCGACGAGCAGTACTTC.

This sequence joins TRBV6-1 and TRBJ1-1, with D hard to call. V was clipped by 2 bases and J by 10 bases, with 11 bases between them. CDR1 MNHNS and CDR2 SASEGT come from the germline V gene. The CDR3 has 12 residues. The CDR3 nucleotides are TGTGCCAGCAGTGAACCAGACTCTTCAGCTTTCTTT. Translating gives CASSEPDSSAFF.

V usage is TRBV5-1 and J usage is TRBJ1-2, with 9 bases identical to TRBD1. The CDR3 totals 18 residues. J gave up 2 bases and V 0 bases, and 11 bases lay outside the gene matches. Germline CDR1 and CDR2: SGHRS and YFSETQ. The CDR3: CASSLGLGQGWTNYGYTF. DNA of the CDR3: TGCGCCAGCAGCTTGGGCCTGGGACAGGGATGGACAAACTATGGCTACACCTTC.

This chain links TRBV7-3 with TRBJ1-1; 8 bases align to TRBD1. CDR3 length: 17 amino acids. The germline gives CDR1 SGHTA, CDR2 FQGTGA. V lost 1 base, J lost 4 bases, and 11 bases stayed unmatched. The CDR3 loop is CASSLNPRGQGGTEAFF. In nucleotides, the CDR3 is TGTGCCAGCAGCTTAAATCCTCGAGGACAGGGAGGCACTGAAGCTTTCTTT.

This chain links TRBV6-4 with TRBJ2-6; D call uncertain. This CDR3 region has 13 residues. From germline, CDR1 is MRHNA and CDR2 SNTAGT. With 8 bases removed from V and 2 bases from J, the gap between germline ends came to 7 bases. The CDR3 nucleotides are TGTGCCAGCGGCCCCCCTGGGGCCAACGTCCTGACTTTC. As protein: CASGPPGANVLTF.